The 24 T cell receptor beta chains below all came from one sample that was sequenced in a study of blood T cells in healthy people across ages. PCR was performed a second time for roughly 7 to 12 cycles using a sample-barcoded 5' primer and a J-beta primer mix. From the 5' RACE reads, TCRdb called clonotypes with MiXCR, one entry per CDR3 protein. Of approximately 730,000 distinct CDR3 sequences in the sample, 53% are singletons; the top ten hold around 41%. The sample was blood. The receptors shown here come from a man older than 75 in good health.

The chain uses TRBV20-1 and TRBJ2-1; D is perhaps TRBD2 (5 bases). Deletions cut 2 bases from V and 8 bases from J, with 16 bases between. The CDR3 consists of 14 residues. CDR1 is DFQATT, CDR2 SNEGSKA, per germline (reference sequence). CDR3 loop: CSARLDQRRHEQFF. CDR3 coding DNA: TGCAGTGCTAGATTAGACCAGCGGAGACATGAGCAGTTCTTC.

The chain combines TRBV6-1 with TRBJ2-5; possible D gene TRBD2, 7 bases. The V end was cut by 4 bases, the J end by 5 bases, with 14 bases between. The CDR3 runs to 14 residues. The germline V gene has CDR1 MNHNS and CDR2 SASEGT. CDR3 DNA: TGTGCCAGCAGTGTAATACAGGGAGGGGAGACCCAGTACTTC. It specifies CASSVIQGGETQYF.

This chain links TRBV25-1 with TRBJ2-3; no clear D gene. Germline V gene data show CDR1 as MGHDK and CDR2 as SYGVNS. V was clipped by 1 base and J by 0 bases, with 8 bases between them. The CDR3 spans 15 residues. The CDR3 DNA sequence: TGTGCCAGCAGTGAATTAAGAACTAGCACAGATACGCAGTATTTT. Its protein is CASSELRTSTDTQYF.

The gene calls are TRBV4-1 and TRBJ2-1; D is unresolved. The CDR3 runs 17 residues. Germline V gene data show CDR1 as MGHRA and CDR2 as YSYEKL. Trimming took 0 bases from V and 3 from J, leaving 15 bases between them. CDR3 region: CASSQEGVGRFYNEQFF. The CDR3 region has the DNA TGCGCCAGCAGCCAAGAGGGTGTCGGGCGCTTCTACAATGAGCAGTTCTTC.

There are a few counts of this clonotype. The gene calls are TRBV28 and TRBJ2-5; D may be TRBD2 (5 bases). Trimming removed 8 bases at V and 9 bases at J, with 31 bases between. The CDR3 contains 17 residues. Germline V CDR1 and CDR2: MDHEN, SYDVKM. For the CDR3, the DNA is TGTGCCAGCTCGCACCTCTCTTTCAGGCCGGTCCCGGAGGCCCAGTACTTC. Its protein product is CASSHLSFRPVPEAQYF.

The V and J genes are TRBV29-1 and TRBJ2-2; D gene uncertain. The CDR3 sequence is 12 residues long. From germline, CDR1 is SQVTM and CDR2 ANQGSEA. Deletions cut 5 bases from V and 0 bases from J, with 4 bases between. The CDR3 region has the DNA TGCAGCGTTAAGACGAACACCGGGGAGCTGTTTTTT. This encodes CSVKTNTGELFF.

DNA for the CDR3: TGTGCCAGCTCACCACAGGGGGGGGTCTCCTACGAGCAGTACTTC. This gives the protein CASSPQGGVSYEQYF. This sequence joins TRBV18 and TRBJ2-7; TRBD2 might be the D (7 bases). This CDR3 is built from 15 residues. From germline, CDR1 is KGHSH and CDR2 LQKENI. V was trimmed by 1 base and J by 0 bases, leaving 10 bases between them.

V gene TRBV7-2 combines with J gene TRBJ1-1; 11 bases map to TRBD1. V gave up 2 bases and J gave up 4 bases; unmatched junction bases: 6. In germline, CDR1 is SGHTA, CDR2 FQGNSA. CDR3 length: 16 residues. The CDR3 region is CASSLRTGGPRTEAFF. The CDR3 nucleotides read TGTGCCAGCAGCTTAAGGACAGGGGGCCCGCGCACTGAAGCTTTCTTT. Full variable domain (outside the CDR3, taken from reference TRBV7-2 and TRBJ1-1): GAGVSQSPSNKVTEKGKDVELRCDPISGHTALYWYRQSLGQGLEFLIYFQGNSAPDKSGLPSDRFSAERTGGSVSTLTIQRTQQEDSAVYLCASSLRTGGPRTEAFFGQGTRLTVV.

The genes are TRBV10-3 and TRBJ2-7; 12 nucleotides line up with TRBD2. The CDR3 is made up of 15 amino acids. Germline lookup yields CDR1 ENHRY and CDR2 SYGVKD. V was clipped by 0 bases and J by 4 bases; unmatched bases: 1. The CDR3 is CAISESGTSGYEQYF. In nucleotides, the CDR3 is TGTGCCATCAGTGAGTCGGGGACTAGCGGGTACGAGCAGTACTTC.

This clonotype was counted only a few times. The chain couples TRBV20-1 to TRBJ2-4; D is undetermined. CDR3 length: 15 amino acids. Trimming pared 3 bases from V and 1 base from J, leaving 13 bases between. The germline V gene encodes CDR1 DFQATT and CDR2 SNEGSKA (reference sequence). The chain's CDR3 is CSARQDTGAKNIQYF. DNA of the CDR3: TGCAGTGCTAGGCAGGATACGGGCGCCAAAAACATTCAGTACTTC.

The genes are TRBV28 and TRBJ2-4; 7 bases are a match to TRBD2. The end of the DNA fits TRBJ2-5 better, so the J call may be wrong. This CDR3 has 15 amino acids. CDR1 is MDHEN, CDR2 SYDVKM, per germline. The CDR3 bases are TGTGCCAGCAGTAGCGGGACCTTAGGGGCGAAGACCCAGTACTTC. Translating gives CASSSGTLGAKTQYF.

The chain employs TRBV12-5 and TRBJ1-4, with 7 bases aligning to TRBD1. CDR1 is LGHNT, CDR2 FRNRAP, per germline. V was clipped by 4 bases and J by 1 base; unmatched bases: 9. The CDR3 consists of 17 residues. In DNA form, the CDR3 reads TGTGCTAGTGGTTATGACAGGGCGAGGAAAACTAATGAAAAACTGTTTTTT. Its translation is CASGYDRARKTNEKLFF.

The V gene is TRBV24-1, the J gene TRBJ2-1, with 7 bases that match TRBD1. This CDR3 is 12 amino acids long. Germline CDR1 and CDR2: KGHDR and SFDVKD. V shed 4 bases, J shed 7 bases, and the junction held 0 bases outside the gene matches. CDR3 loop: CATSEQGNEQFF. CDR3 DNA sequence: TGTGCCACCAGTGAACAGGGGAATGAGCAGTTCTTC.

The rearrangement links TRBV7-9 to TRBJ2-1; no clear D gene. CDR1 SEHNR and CDR2 FQNEAQ come from the germline V gene (reference sequence). This CDR3 contains 15 residues. Trimming removed 7 bases at V and 0 bases at J, with 13 bases between. The CDR3 nucleotides are TGTGCCAGCAACCCCACGGCCCTCTCCTACAATGAGCAGTTCTTC. Translation: CASNPTALSYNEQFF.

This clonotype has just a few counts. The V gene is TRBV28, the J gene TRBJ2-5; D remains unclear. The CDR3 loop spans 16 amino acids. The germline CDR1 and CDR2 sequences are MDHEN and SYDVKM. Trimming took 5 bases from V and 0 from J, leaving 16 bases between them. CDR3 sequence reads: CASSTWRRVDQETQYF. The DNA of the CDR3 is TGTGCCAGCAGTACATGGAGAAGGGTAGACCAAGAGACCCAGTACTTC.

This rearrangement joins TRBV9 to TRBJ2-5, with TRBD2 identical over 8 bases. The ends lost 0 bases at V and 6 bases at J; junction bases unmatched: 7. Germline V CDR1 and CDR2: SGDLS, YYNGEE. The CDR3 is made up of 15 amino acids. Written as DNA, the CDR3 is TGTGCCAGCAGCGTAGCTATGGGACTAGGGAAGACCCAGTACTTC. This sequence encodes CASSVAMGLGKTQYF.

Note on this clonotype: Mismatch with germline at one junction end may stem from a read error. V gene TRBV20-1 combines with J gene TRBJ1-6; 7 bases align to TRBD1. Per the germline V gene, CDR1 is DFQATT and CDR2 is SNEGSKA (reference sequence). The CDR3 runs to 15 residues. CDR3 residues: CSARPGTAYNPPLHF. The CDR3 region has the DNA TGCAGTGCTAGACCCGGGACAGCCTATAATCCACCCCTCCACTTT.

The chain combines TRBV7-3 with TRBJ2-1; TRBD2 matches at 7 bases. The CDR3 extends over 14 amino acids. The germline V gene has CDR1 SGHTA and CDR2 FQGTGA. With 4 bases clipped from V and 7 bases from J, the junction kept 7 bases outside the gene matches. CDR3 sequence: CASSSSGTSNEQFF. CDR3 DNA sequence: TGTGCCAGCAGCTCCAGCGGGACTTCAAATGAGCAGTTCTTC.

Many counts were recorded for this clonotype. This chain links TRBV11-2 with TRBJ1-2; possible D gene TRBD1, 5 bases. Trimming took 5 bases from V and 7 from J, leaving 11 bases between them. Germline loops: CDR1 SGHAT, CDR2 FQNNGV. CDR3 length equals 12 residues. The CDR3 region is CASSPGGGGYTF. In nucleotides, the CDR3 is TGTGCCAGCAGCCCCGGGGGGGGTGGCTACACCTTC.

This clonotype was seen a few times. The chain couples TRBV29-1 to TRBJ2-5, with TRBD2 identical over 9 bases. J lost 5 bases, V lost 6 bases, and 4 bases had no gene match. Germline V gene data show CDR1 as SQVTM and CDR2 as ANQGSEA. This CDR3 is built from 12 residues. CDR3 amino acids: CSVHAGGETQYF. The CDR3 DNA sequence: TGCAGCGTCCACGCGGGAGGGGAGACCCAGTACTTC.

This clonotype was detected a few times. V gene TRBV21-1 combines with J gene TRBJ2-5; the table's TRBD1 call for D was not verified on the DNA. TRBV21-1 corresponds to a pseudogene. This CDR3 region has 15 residues. The CDR3 reads CASSKGDRPQETQYF. The CDR3 DNA follows: TGTGCCAGCAGCAAAGGGGACCGACCTCAAGAGACCCAGTACTTC.

This clonotype has only a few counts. The V gene is TRBV20-1, the J gene TRBJ2-1; a possible D gene is TRBD1 (6 bases). The V gene's germline CDR1 is DFQATT and CDR2 SNEGSKA (reference sequence). This CDR3 region has 14 residues. The germline V and J ends were trimmed by 5 bases and 7 bases, with 18 bases remaining between them. This chain's CDR3 is CSAPTGSLGNEQFF. CDR3 sequence (DNA): TGCAGTGCTCCCACAGGGTCCCTGGGGAATGAGCAGTTCTTC.

The rearrangement joins TRBV7-9 to TRBJ2-1; TRBD2 matches at 9 bases. This CDR3 contains 14 residues. Germline trimming cut 5 bases from V and 8 bases from J; bases unmatched to any gene: 7. Germline CDR1 reads SEHNR; CDR2 reads FQNEAQ (reference sequence). Written as DNA, the CDR3 is TGTGCCAGCAGCCCGGGACTAGCTACCGATGAGCAGTTCTTC. Encoded protein: CASSPGLATDEQFF.

This chain uses TRBV5-1 with TRBJ1-1; 9 bases match TRBD1. Germline V gene data show CDR1 as SGHRS and CDR2 as YFSETQ. With V trimmed by 4 bases and J by 10 bases, 8 bases remained unmatched. The CDR3 is 13 residues long. The CDR3 here is CASSPGDRAPAFF. CDR3 nucleotide sequence: TGCGCCAGCAGCCCGGGGGACAGGGCCCCAGCTTTCTTT. The variable domain in full, with the rest retrieved from reference TRBV5-1 and TRBJ1-1, is KAGVTQTPRYLIKTRGQQVTLSCSPISGHRSVSWYQQTPGQGLQFLFEYFSETQRNKGNFPGRFSGRQFSNSRSEMNVSTLELGDSALYLCASSPGDRAPAFFGQGTRLTVV.